Shown below are 19 T cell receptor beta chains from a single sample sequenced in a study of healthy donors' naive CD4 and CD8 T cells. Each TCR library used around 540 ng of total RNA and a linear amplification protocol. Each CDR3 protein gets one entry after TCRdb re-called the reads with MiXCR. The sample carries around 180,000 distinct CDR3 sequences, 74% recorded once. Sequenced: naive CD4+ and CD8+ T cells sorted from blood, pooled from several donors. The receptors derive from a pool of human donors in good health; the sample pools cells from several healthy donors.

This clonotype was counted only a few times. The chain is built from TRBV29-1 and TRBJ2-7; 12 nucleotides align to TRBD2. CDR3 length: 14 amino acids. CDR1 SQVTM and CDR2 ANQGSEA come from the germline V gene. V lost 4 bases, J lost 6 bases, and 7 bases stayed unmatched. The CDR3 DNA sequence: TGCAGCGTTGGCCGACTAGCGGGAGTTGCCGAGCAGTACTTC. It specifies CSVGRLAGVAEQYF.

The table lists this clonotype with a count of one. The chain is built from TRBV7-8 and TRBJ1-3, with D perhaps TRBD1 (6 bases). The V and J ends lost 2 bases and 3 bases respectively, with 8 bases between them. This CDR3 is 14 amino acids long. Germline V CDR1 and CDR2: SGHVS, FQNEAQ. CDR3 sequence (DNA): TGTGCCAGCAGCTTACCCAGGGGTGGAAACACCATATATTTT. Residues: CASSLPRGGNTIYF.

The chain links TRBV29-1 to TRBJ2-7; no reliable D call. This CDR3 is built from 12 residues. In germline, CDR1 is SQVTM, CDR2 ANQGSEA. V gave up 6 bases and J gave up 5 bases, with 14 bases separating them. The CDR3 reads CSVSDPQDEQYF. CDR3 coding DNA: TGCAGCGTCTCGGACCCGCAGGACGAGCAGTACTTC.

The J gene is TRBJ2-5, the V gene TRBV19, with TRBD2 identical over 9 bases. Germline V lookup: CDR1 LNHDA, CDR2 SQIVND (reference sequence). This CDR3 contains 15 residues. V shed 4 bases and J 4 bases; nucleotides not matched to a gene: 7. The CDR3 sequence: CASSTTSGGGETQYF. In DNA, the CDR3 is TGTGCCAGTAGTACGACTAGCGGTGGGGGAGAGACCCAGTACTTC.

This clonotype was picked up one time. The gene calls are TRBV29-1 and TRBJ1-1; TRBD1 agrees at 8 bases. J gave up 3 bases and V 3 bases, and 12 bases lay outside the gene matches. Per germline, CDR1 SQVTM and CDR2 ANQGSEA. The CDR3 length is 16 residues. CDR3: CSVEDRRTGKDTEAFF. CDR3 nucleotide sequence: TGCAGCGTTGAGGACCGGAGGACAGGGAAGGACACTGAAGCTTTCTTT.

The chain joins TRBV2 to TRBJ1-6; D is uncertain. V was trimmed by 6 bases and J by 7 bases, leaving 7 bases between them. This CDR3 region has 12 residues. From germline, CDR1 is SNHLY and CDR2 FYNNEI. The CDR3: CASRDGNSPLHF. DNA for the CDR3: TGTGCCAGCAGGGACGGAAATTCACCCCTCCACTTT.

V gene TRBV29-1 combines with J gene TRBJ2-4, with D unresolved. Deletions cut 4 bases from V and 6 bases from J, with 4 bases between. Germline V gene data show CDR1 as SQVTM and CDR2 as ANQGSEA. The CDR3 has 10 residues. The CDR3 DNA reads as TGCAGCGTTGGAGGAAACATTCAGTACTTC. This sequence encodes CSVGGNIQYF.

The V gene is TRBV29-1, the J gene TRBJ1-5; D call uncertain. V lost 4 bases to trimming and J lost 9 bases, with 4 bases between them. Looked up from germline, CDR1 is SQVTM and CDR2 is ANQGSEA. CDR3 length: 9 residues. This CDR3 reads CSVAGPQHF. As DNA, the CDR3 is TGCAGCGTTGCCGGGCCCCAGCATTTT.

This clonotype was observed once. CDR3 DNA: TGTGCCAGCAGCTTGAGACGTGGCGGTGAGCAGTTCTTC. It translates to CASSLRRGGEQFF. The chain combines TRBV5-6 with TRBJ2-1; no firm D call. The CDR3 is made up of 13 amino acids. Germline V CDR1 and CDR2: SGHDT, YYEEEE. The V end was cut by 1 base, the J end by 9 bases, with 11 bases between.

The rearrangement joins TRBV29-1 to TRBJ2-5; unclear D gene. The CDR3 is 14 amino acids. The V gene lost 1 base and the J gene lost 3 bases, with 12 bases spanning the gap. CDR1 is SQVTM and CDR2 is ANQGSEA in the germline V gene. In DNA, the CDR3 is TGCAGCGTTGAAGTGGTGGCCGGAGAAGAGACCCAGTACTTC. Its protein product is CSVEVVAGEETQYF.

The chain employs TRBV19 and TRBJ2-7; 7 nucleotides agree with TRBD1. Trimming removed 10 bases from V and 0 bases from J; junction bases left unmatched: 12. This CDR3 contains 15 residues. Germline CDR1 is LNHDA and CDR2 is SQIVND (reference sequence). CDR3 in DNA: TGTGCCACCTCCCGGGACAGACATCTCTCCTACGAGCAGTACGTC. Residues: CATSRDRHLSYEQYV.

The rearrangement links TRBV19 to TRBJ2-1; 8 bases agree with TRBD2. V shed 3 bases, J shed 8 bases, and the junction held 6 bases outside the gene matches. Germline CDR1 reads LNHDA; CDR2 reads SQIVND (reference sequence). The CDR3 spans 14 residues. Here the CDR3 DNA reads TGTGCCAGTAGTATCTTGGCGGGAGGTGATGAGCAGTTCTTC. The encoded protein is CASSILAGGDEQFF.

This clonotype came up a few times. The genes are TRBV29-1 and TRBJ2-3, with TRBD2 matching over 10 bases. The CDR3 spans 19 residues. After removal of 6 bases from V and 4 bases from J, the junction contained 22 bases not matched to a gene. From germline, CDR1 is SQVTM and CDR2 ANQGSEA. CDR3 loop: CSVGGLGLAVVNGADTQYF. DNA of the CDR3: TGCAGCGTGGGGGGCCTAGGACTAGCGGTTGTGAATGGAGCAGATACGCAGTATTTT.

The V and J genes are TRBV14 and TRBJ2-7; a possible D gene is TRBD2 (5 bases). V lost 1 base and J 4 bases, leaving 14 bases between the germline ends. CDR1 SGHDN and CDR2 FVKESK come from the germline V gene. The CDR3 runs to 15 residues. CDR3 in amino acids: CASSQVAGMAYEQYF. In DNA form, the CDR3 reads TGTGCCAGCAGCCAAGTTGCCGGGATGGCTTACGAGCAGTACTTC.

The genes are TRBV4-2 and TRBJ2-3; 15 nucleotides align to TRBD2. The ends lost 3 bases at V and 9 bases at J; junction bases unmatched: 7. CDR1 LGHNA and CDR2 YNFKEQ come from the germline V gene. The CDR3 loop spans 16 amino acids. The CDR3 DNA is TGTGCCAGCAGCCAGGGACTAGCGGGGGGCTCCTCGACGCAGTATTTT. Translation gives CASSQGLAGGSSTQYF.

The gene calls are TRBV29-1 and TRBJ2-5; no definite D call. Deletions cut 3 bases from V and 1 base from J, with 9 bases between. This CDR3 has 13 amino acids. The germline V gene encodes CDR1 SQVTM and CDR2 ANQGSEA. This CDR3 is CSVEKTAQETQYF. The CDR3 DNA is TGCAGCGTTGAGAAAACAGCCCAAGAGACCCAGTACTTC.

The chain combines TRBV20-1 with TRBJ1-2; no firm D call. CDR3 length equals 15 residues. Germline loops: CDR1 DFQATT, CDR2 SNEGSKA (reference sequence). V gave up 2 bases and J gave up 8 bases, with 21 bases separating them. The CDR3: CSARPVGDTSRGYTF. CDR3 DNA: TGCAGTGCTAGACCCGTCGGAGACACGAGCCGAGGCTACACCTTC.

The chain links TRBV19 to TRBJ2-1; 10 nucleotides agree with TRBD1. Per the germline V gene, CDR1 is LNHDA and CDR2 is SQIVND (reference sequence). The CDR3 runs 18 residues. Trimming at V came to 4 bases and at J to 4 bases, leaving 13 bases not matched to a gene. This CDR3 reads CASSTGQGWTGGYNEQFF. The DNA for the CDR3 is TGTGCCAGTAGTACGGGACAGGGGTGGACTGGTGGGTACAATGAGCAGTTCTTC.

The chain links TRBV12-3 or TRBV12-4 to TRBJ2-7; 7 bases line up with TRBD1. Unmatched junction bases numbered 12, after V lost 7 bases and J lost 3 bases. The length of the CDR3 is 15 residues. The CDR3 region is CASTTQGSLGYEQYF. In DNA form, the CDR3 reads TGTGCCAGCACCACACAGGGGTCGTTAGGCTACGAGCAGTACTTC.